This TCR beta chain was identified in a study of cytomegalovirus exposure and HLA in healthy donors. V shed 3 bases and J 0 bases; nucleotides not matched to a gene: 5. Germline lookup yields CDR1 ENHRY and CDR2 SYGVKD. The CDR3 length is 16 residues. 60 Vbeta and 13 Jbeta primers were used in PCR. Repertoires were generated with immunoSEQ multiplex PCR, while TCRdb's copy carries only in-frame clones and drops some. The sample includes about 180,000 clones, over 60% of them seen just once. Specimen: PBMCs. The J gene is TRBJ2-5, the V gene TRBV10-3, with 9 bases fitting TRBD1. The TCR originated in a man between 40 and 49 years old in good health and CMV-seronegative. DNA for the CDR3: TGTGCCATCAGTGATTCCGGGACAGGGAACCAAGAGACCCAGTACTTC. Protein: CAISDSGTGNQETQYF.